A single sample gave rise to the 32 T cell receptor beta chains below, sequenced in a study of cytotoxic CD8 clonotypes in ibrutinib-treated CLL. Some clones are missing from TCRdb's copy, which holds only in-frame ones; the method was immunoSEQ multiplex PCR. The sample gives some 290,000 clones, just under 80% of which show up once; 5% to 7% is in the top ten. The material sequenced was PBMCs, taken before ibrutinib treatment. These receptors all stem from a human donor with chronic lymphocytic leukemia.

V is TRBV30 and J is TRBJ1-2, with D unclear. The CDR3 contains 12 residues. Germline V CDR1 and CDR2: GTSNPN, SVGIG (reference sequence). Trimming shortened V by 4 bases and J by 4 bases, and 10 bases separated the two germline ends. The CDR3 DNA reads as TGTGCCTGGATCACGACCGTCTATGGCTACACCTTC. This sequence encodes CAWITTVYGYTF.

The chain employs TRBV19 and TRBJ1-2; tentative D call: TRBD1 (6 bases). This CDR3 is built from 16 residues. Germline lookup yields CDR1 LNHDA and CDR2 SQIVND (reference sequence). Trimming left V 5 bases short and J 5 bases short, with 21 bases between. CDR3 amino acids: CASSEKWTERRYGYTF. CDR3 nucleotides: TGTGCCAGTAGTGAGAAATGGACAGAAAGAAGGTATGGCTACACCTTC.

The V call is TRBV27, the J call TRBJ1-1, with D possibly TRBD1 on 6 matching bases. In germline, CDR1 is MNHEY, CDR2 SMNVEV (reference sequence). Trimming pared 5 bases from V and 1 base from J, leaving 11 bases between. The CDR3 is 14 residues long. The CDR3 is CASSKTGKNTEAFF. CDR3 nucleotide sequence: TGTGCCAGCAGTAAGACAGGAAAGAACACTGAAGCTTTCTTT.

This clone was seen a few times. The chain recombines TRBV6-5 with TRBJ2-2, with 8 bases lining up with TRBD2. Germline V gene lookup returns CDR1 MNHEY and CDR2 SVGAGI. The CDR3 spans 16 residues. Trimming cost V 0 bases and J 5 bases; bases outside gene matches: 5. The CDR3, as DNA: TGTGCCAGCAGTTACTCTGGGACTAGTCGGACCGGGGAGCTGTTTTTT. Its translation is CASSYSGTSRTGELFF.

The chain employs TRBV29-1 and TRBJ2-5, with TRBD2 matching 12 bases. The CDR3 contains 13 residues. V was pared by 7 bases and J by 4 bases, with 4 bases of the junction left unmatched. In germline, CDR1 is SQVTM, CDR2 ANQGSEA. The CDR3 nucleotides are TGCAGCGGAGGACTAGCGGGATTAGAGACCCAGTACTTC. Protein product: CSGGLAGLETQYF. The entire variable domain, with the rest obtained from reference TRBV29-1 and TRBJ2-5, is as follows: SAVISQKPSRDICQRGTSLTIQCQVDSQVTMMFWYRQQPGQSLTLIATANQGSEATYESGFVIDKFPISRPNLTFSTLTVSNMSPEDSSIYLCSGGLAGLETQYFGPGTRLLVL.

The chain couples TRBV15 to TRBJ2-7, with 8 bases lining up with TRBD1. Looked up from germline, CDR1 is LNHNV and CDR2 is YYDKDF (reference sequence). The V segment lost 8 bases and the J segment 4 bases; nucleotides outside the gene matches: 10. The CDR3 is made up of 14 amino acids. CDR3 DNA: TGTGCCACCTCAGGGGGCCCCCTCGGGTACGAGCAGTACTTC. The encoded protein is CATSGGPLGYEQYF.

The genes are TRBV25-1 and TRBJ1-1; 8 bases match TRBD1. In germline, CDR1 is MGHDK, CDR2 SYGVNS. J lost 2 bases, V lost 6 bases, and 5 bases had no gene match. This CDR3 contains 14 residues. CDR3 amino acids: CASRDRGINTEAFF. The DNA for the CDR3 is TGTGCCAGCAGAGACAGGGGAATAAACACTGAAGCTTTCTTT.

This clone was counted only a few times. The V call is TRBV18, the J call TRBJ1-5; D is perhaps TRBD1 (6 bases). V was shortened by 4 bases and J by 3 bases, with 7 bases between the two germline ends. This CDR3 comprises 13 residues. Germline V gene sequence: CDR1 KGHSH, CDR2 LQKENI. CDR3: CASSRDTNQPQHF. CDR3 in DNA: TGTGCCAGCTCACGGGACACCAATCAGCCCCAGCATTTT.

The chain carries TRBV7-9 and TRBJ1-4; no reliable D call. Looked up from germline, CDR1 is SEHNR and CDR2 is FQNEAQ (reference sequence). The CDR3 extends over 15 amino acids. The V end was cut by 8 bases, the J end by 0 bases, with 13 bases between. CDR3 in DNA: TGTGCCAGCTGCGGTAGGGCCGCAACTAATGAAAAACTGTTTTTT. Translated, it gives CASCGRAATNEKLFF. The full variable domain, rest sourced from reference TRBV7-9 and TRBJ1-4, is DTGVSQNPRHKITKRGQNVTFRCDPISEHNRLYWYRQTLGQGPEFLTYFQNEAQLEKSRLLSDRFSAERPKGSFSTLEIQRTEQGDSAMYLCASCGRAATNEKLFFGSGTQLSVL.

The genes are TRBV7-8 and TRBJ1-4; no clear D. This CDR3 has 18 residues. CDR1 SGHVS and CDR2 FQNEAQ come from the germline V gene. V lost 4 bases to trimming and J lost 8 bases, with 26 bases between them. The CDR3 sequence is CASSSGKGSWTEGEKLFF. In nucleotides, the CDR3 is TGTGCCAGCAGCTCGGGTAAAGGGAGCTGGACGGAGGGAGAAAAACTGTTTTTT.

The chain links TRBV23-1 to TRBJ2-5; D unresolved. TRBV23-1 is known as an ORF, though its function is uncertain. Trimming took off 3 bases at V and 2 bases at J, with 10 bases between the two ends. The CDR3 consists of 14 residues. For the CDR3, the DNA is TGCGCCAGCAGTCATAGTACAGAACAAGAGACCCAGTACTTC. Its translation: CASSHSTEQETQYF.

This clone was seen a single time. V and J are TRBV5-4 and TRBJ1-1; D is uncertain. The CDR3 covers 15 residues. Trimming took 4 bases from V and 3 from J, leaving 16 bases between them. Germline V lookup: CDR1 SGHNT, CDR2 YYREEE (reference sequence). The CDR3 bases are TGTGCCAGCAGCCAGAAGTTGGCAGTTCACACTGAAGCTTTCTTT. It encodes CASSQKLAVHTEAFF.

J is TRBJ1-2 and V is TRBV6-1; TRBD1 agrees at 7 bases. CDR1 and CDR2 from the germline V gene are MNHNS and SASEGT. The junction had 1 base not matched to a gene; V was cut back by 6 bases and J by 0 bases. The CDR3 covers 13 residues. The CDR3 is CASSQGANYGYTF. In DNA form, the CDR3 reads TGTGCCAGCAGCCAGGGGGCTAACTATGGCTACACCTTC.

The CDR3 spells CASSVSGRAVNEQFF. The DNA for the CDR3 is TGTGCCAGCAGCGTGAGCGGGAGGGCCGTAAATGAGCAGTTCTTC. The chain uses TRBV9 and TRBJ2-1; TRBD2 aligns across 10 bases. Trimming took 2 bases from V and 7 from J; bases not matched to a gene: 6. Germline V lookup: CDR1 SGDLS, CDR2 YYNGEE. This CDR3 spans 15 amino acids.

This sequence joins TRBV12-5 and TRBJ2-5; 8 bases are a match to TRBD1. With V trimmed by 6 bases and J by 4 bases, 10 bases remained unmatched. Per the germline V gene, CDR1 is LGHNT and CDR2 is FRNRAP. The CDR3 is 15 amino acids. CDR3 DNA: TGTGCTAGTGGAATTCAGGGGGCTTTGGGAGAGACCCAGTACTTC. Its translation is CASGIQGALGETQYF.

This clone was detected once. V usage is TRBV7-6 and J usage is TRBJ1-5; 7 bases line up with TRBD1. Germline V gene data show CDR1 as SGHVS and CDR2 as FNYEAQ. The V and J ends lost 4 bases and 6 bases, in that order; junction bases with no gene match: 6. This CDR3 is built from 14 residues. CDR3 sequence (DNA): TGTGCCAGCAGCTCCCAAGGGGGCGGTCAGCCCCAGCATTTT. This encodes CASSSQGGGQPQHF.

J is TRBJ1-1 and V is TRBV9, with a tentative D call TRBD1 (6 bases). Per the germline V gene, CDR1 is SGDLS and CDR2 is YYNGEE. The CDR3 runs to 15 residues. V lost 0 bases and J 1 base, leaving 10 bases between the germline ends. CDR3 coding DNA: TGTGCCAGCAGCGTAGACGGCAGGGGGAACACTGAAGCTTTCTTT. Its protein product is CASSVDGRGNTEAFF.

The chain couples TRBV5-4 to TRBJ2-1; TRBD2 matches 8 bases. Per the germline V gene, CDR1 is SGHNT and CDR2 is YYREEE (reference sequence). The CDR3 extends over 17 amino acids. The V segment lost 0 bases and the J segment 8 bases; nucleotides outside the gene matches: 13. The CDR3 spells CASSLGFPAGDPYEQFF. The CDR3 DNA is TGTGCCAGCAGCTTGGGATTTCCAGCGGGAGACCCCTATGAGCAGTTCTTC.

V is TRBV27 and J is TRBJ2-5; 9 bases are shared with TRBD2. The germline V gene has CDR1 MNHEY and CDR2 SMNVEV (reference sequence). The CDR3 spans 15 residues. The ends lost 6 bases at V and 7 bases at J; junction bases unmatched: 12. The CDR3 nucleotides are TGTGCCAGCAGGGGTGCGAGCGGGAGGTTGGGGACCCAGTACTTC. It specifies CASRGASGRLGTQYF.

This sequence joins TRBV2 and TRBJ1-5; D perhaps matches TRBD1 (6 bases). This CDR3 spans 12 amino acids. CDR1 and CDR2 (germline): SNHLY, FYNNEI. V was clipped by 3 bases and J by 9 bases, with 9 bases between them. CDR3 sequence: CASSDRGGPQHF. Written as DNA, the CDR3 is TGTGCCAGCAGTGACAGGGGAGGGCCCCAGCATTTT.

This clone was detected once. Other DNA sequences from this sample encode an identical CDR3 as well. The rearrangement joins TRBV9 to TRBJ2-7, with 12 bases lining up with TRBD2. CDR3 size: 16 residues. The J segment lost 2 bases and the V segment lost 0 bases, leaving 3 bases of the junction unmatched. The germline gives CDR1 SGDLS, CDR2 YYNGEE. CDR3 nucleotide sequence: TGTGCCAGCAGCGTAGGACTAGCGGGAGATCCCTACGAGCAGTACTTC. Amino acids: CASSVGLAGDPYEQYF.

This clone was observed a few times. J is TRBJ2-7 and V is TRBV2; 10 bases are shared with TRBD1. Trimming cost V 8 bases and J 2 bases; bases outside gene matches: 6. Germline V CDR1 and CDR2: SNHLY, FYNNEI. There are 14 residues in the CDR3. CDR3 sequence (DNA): TGTGCCAGCTCGCTTGGACAGGGGGCCTACGAGCAGTACTTC. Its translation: CASSLGQGAYEQYF.

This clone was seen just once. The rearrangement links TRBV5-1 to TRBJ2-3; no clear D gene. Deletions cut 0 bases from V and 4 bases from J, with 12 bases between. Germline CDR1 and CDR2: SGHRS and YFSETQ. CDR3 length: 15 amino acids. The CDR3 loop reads CASSLGLLDADTQYF. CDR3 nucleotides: TGCGCCAGCAGCTTGGGACTGCTTGACGCAGATACGCAGTATTTT.

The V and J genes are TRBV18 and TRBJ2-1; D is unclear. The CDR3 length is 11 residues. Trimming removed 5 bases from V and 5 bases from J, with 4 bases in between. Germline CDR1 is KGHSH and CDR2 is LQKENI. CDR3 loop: CASSADNEQFF. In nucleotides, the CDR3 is TGTGCCAGCTCAGCAGACAATGAGCAGTTCTTC.

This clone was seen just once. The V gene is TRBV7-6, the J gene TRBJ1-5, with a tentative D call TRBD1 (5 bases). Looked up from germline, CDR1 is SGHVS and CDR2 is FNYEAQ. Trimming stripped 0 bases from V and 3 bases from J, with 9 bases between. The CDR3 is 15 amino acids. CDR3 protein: CASSLAWGDNQPQHF. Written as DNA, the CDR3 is TGTGCCAGCAGCTTAGCTTGGGGGGACAATCAGCCCCAGCATTTT.

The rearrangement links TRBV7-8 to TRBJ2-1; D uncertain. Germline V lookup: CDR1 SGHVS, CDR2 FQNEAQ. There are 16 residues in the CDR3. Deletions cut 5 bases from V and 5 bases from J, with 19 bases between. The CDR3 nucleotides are TGTGCCAGCAGCCAAGACACCCCAGGCCCGAACAATGAGCAGTTCTTC. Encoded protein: CASSQDTPGPNNEQFF.

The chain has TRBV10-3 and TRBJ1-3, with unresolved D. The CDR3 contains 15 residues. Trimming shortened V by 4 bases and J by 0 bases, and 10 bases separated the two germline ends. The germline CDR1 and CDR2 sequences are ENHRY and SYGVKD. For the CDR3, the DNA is TGTGCCATCAGTGGGGCTCCGATCTCTGGAAACACCATATATTTT. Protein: CAISGAPISGNTIYF.

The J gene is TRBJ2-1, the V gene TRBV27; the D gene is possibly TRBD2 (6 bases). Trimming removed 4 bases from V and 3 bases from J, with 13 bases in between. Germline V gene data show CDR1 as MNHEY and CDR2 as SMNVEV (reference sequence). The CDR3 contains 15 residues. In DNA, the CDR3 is TGTGCCAGCAGTTCGACTAGGGGCTTCTACAATGAGCAGTTCTTC. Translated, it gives CASSSTRGFYNEQFF.

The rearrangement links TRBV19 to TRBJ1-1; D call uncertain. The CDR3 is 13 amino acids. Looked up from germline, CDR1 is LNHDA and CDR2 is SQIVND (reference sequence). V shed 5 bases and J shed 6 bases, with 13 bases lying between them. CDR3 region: CASSSRSRAEAFF. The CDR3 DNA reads TGTGCCAGTAGTTCCAGGTCGAGAGCTGAAGCTTTCTTT.

The CDR3 DNA reads TGTGCCCTCTCCAAGGGCCTCCCGGGTGAGCAGTTCTTC. Its translation: CALSKGLPGEQFF. The rearrangement uses TRBV15 and TRBJ2-1; no definite D call. Trimming shortened V by 11 bases and J by 9 bases, and 20 bases separated the two germline ends. Germline V gene sequence: CDR1 LNHNV, CDR2 YYDKDF (reference sequence). This CDR3 comprises 13 residues.

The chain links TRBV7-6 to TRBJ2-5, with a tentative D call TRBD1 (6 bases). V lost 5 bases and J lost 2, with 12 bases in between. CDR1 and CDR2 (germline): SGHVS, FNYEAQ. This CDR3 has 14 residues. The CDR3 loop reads CASSLQGFQETQYF. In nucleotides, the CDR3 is TGTGCCAGCAGCCTCCAGGGGTTTCAAGAGACCCAGTACTTC.

The CDR3 region is CASSVSRRGANVLTF. The CDR3 coding sequence is TGTGCCAGCAGCGTGAGCAGGCGTGGGGCCAACGTCCTGACTTTC. V usage is TRBV9 and J usage is TRBJ2-6; no clear D gene. There are 15 residues in the CDR3. Germline CDR1 reads SGDLS; CDR2 reads YYNGEE. The germline V and J ends were trimmed by 2 bases and 3 bases, with 9 bases remaining between them.